This T cell receptor (beta chain) was retrieved from a study of T-cell memory formation after mild COVID-19. TCRdb re-derived calls from the 5' RACE reads in MiXCR, one entry per CDR3 protein. The data show about 120,000 distinct CDR3 sequences, 22% seen once. As concerns this clonotype: Its antigen is unidentified.

Germline V gene sequence: CDR1 SGHRS, CDR2 YFSETQ. The CDR3 runs 18 residues. Trimming took 0 bases from V and 0 from J; bases not matched to a gene: 10. Study-wide results and limits: The study found contracting CD4+ clones mainly in CM and EM and contracting CD8+ clones in EMRA. Clones shrinking between day 15 and 85 showed a balanced CD4/CD8 split, and those that grew later tilted toward CD4+.

Sequencing was done on a sample of PBMCs or a T cell subset sorted from them (not recorded which). The chain uses TRBV5-1 and TRBJ2-7; 9 positions match TRBD2. The sequence was collected from a man aged 18 to 30 who had mild COVID-19 (a few samples of this study predate the infection). Cell type and time point are not known. Here the CDR3 DNA reads TGCGCCAGCAGCTTGGCACCGTCTAGCGGGGAGATCTCCTACGAGCAGTACTTC. This sequence encodes CASSLAPSSGEISYEQYF.